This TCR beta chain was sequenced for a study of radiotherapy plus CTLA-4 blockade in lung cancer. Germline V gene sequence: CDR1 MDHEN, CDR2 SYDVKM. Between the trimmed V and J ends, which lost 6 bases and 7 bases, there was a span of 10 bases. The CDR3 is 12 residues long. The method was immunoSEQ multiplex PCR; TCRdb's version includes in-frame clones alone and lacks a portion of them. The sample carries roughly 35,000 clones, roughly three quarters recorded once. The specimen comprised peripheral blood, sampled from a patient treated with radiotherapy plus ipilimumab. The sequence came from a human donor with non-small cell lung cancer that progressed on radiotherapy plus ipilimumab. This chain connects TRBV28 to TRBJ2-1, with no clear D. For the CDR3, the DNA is TGTGCCAGCAGCTCACTTGGTAATGAGCAGTTCTTC. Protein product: CASSSLGNEQFF.